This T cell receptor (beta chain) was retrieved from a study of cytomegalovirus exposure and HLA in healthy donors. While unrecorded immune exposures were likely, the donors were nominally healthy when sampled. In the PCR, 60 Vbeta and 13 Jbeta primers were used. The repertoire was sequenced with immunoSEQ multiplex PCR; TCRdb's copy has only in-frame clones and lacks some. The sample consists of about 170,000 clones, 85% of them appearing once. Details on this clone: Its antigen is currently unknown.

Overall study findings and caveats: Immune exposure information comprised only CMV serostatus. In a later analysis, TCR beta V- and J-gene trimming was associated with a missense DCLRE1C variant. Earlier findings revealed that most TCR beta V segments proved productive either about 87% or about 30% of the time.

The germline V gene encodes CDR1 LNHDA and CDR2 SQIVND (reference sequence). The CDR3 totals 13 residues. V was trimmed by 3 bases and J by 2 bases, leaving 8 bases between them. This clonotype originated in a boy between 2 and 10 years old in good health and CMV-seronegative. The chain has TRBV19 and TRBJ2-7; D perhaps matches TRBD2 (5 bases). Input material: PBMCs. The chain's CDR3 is CASSIGETYEQYF. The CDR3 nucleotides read TGTGCCAGTAGTATCGGGGAGACCTACGAGCAGTACTTC.